This T cell receptor (beta chain) comes out of a study of cytomegalovirus exposure and HLA in healthy donors. The PCR contained 60 Vbeta and 13 Jbeta primers. The method was immunoSEQ multiplex PCR; TCRdb's version includes in-frame clones alone and lacks a portion of them. Of more than 95,000 clones detected, around 70% appear once; the ten largest clones hold 1.6%. This CDR3 is built from 16 residues. Between the trimmed V and J ends, which lost 4 bases and 0 bases, there was a span of 16 bases. Per germline, CDR1 SGHRS and CDR2 YFSETQ. The sample comprised PBMCs. The sequence was obtained from a woman aged 18-29 years in good health and CMV-seronegative. The chain links TRBV5-1 to TRBJ1-2; maybe TRBD1 (6 bases). In nucleotides, the CDR3 is TGCGCCAGCAGCCTACACAGTCAGGGGACTAACTATGGCTACACCTTC. Its translation is CASSLHSQGTNYGYTF.